The rows below give T cell receptor beta chains drawn from one sample of a study of cytomegalovirus exposure and HLA in healthy donors. The method was immunoSEQ multiplex PCR; TCRdb's version includes in-frame clones alone and lacks a portion of them. Among 99,000 or so clones listed, about 81% were seen once. The sample consisted of PBMCs. Every receptor here comes from a man younger than 45 in good health and CMV-seronegative. Both conserved end residues are part of each CDR3. Some rows have no size entry. The others give once, few or many, or a class for an expanded clone.

V	J	size	CDR3
TRBV11-3	TRBJ2-7	once	CASSGRQGSVAGYEQYF
TRBV11-3	TRBJ2-1	.	CASSPQGGQSYNEQFF
TRBV27	TRBJ1-1	.	CASSFRQGNTEAFF
TRBV29-1	TRBJ2-3	.	CSATAGVTDTQYF
TRBV11-2	.	.	CASSRIMGEQYF
TRBV21-1	TRBJ1-1	.	CASAQGSEAFF
TRBV7-9	TRBJ1-1	.	CSSSPAGVQAFF
TRBV5-1	TRBJ2-7	.	CASSSPGTSYEQYF
TRBV5-5	TRBJ2-3	.	CASSGGDGASTDTQYF
TRBV19	TRBJ2-2	.	CASRSSQSNTGELFF
TRBV19	TRBJ1-2	.	CASRPNQDNYGYTF
TRBV9	TRBJ1-2	.	CASNAIRGGYTF
TRBV6-1	TRBJ1-4	.	CASTLGRGNEKLFF
TRBV7-2	TRBJ1-3	.	CASSLGSGNTIYF
TRBV11-2	TRBJ2-7	once	CASSLGGQGVLEQYF
TRBV13	TRBJ2-7	.	CASSSQGSSYEQYF
TRBV6-1	TRBJ1-1	.	CASSKREGENTEAFF
TRBV11-3	TRBJ2-6	.	CASSQRQGASSSGANVLTF
TRBV7-7	TRBJ2-1	.	CASSPQTRYNEQFF
TRBV13	TRBJ2-1	.	CASSRSRDRDNEQFF
TRBV4-1	TRBJ1-3	.	CASSQGENNSGNTIYF
TRBV19	TRBJ2-5	.	CASSRTRQETQYF
TRBV7-2	TRBJ2-7	.	CASSLDSGGPTYEQYF